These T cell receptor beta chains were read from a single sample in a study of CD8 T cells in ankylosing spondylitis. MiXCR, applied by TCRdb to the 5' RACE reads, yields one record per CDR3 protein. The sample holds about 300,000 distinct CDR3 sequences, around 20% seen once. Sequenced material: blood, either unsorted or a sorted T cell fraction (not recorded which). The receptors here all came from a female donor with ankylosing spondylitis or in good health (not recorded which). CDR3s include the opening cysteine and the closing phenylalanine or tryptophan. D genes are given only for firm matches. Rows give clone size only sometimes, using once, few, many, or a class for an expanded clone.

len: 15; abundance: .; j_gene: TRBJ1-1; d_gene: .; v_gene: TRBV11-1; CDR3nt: TGTGCCAGCAGCTTACGGGGCGCTACGAACACTGAAGCTTTCTTT; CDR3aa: CASSLRGATNTEAFF
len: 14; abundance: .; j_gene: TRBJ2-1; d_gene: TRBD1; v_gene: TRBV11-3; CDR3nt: TGTGCCACCCCCCCGGGACAGTTTCACAATGAGCAGTTCTTC; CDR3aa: CATPPGQFHNEQFF
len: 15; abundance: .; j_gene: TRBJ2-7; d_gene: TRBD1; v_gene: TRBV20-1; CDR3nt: TGCAGTGCTCGGGACAGGGGGCGATCATTCTACGAGCAGTACTTC; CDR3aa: CSARDRGRSFYEQYF
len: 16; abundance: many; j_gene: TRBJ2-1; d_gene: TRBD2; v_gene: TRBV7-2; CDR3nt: TGTGCCAGCAGCCCCGGCCGGGGGACTAGGATGGATGAGCAGTTCTTC; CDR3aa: CASSPGRGTRMDEQFF
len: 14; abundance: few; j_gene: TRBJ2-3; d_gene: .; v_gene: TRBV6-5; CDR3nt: TGTGCCAGCATTAGAGGGAGAGGGGCAGATACGCAGTATTTT; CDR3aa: CASIRGRGADTQYF
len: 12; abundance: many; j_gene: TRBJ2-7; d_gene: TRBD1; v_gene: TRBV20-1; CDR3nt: TGCAGTGCACTTCAGGGGGTTGACGAGCAGTACTTC; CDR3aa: CSALQGVDEQYF
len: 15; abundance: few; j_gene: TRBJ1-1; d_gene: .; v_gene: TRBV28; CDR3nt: TGTGCCAGCAGTTTCCGGGGTCTACTCAACACTGAAGCTTTCTTT; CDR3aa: CASSFRGLLNTEAFF
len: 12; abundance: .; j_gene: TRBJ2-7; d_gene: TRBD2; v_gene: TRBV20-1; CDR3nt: TGCAGTGGTGGGGGGGGGGTCGGCGAGCAGTACTTC; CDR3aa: CSGGGGVGEQYF
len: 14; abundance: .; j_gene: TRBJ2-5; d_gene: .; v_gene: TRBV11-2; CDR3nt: TGTGCCAGCAGTTTCAACCACACGAAAGAGACCCAGTACTTC; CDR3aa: CASSFNHTKETQYF
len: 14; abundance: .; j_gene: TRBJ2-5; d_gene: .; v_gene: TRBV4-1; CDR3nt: TGCGCCAGCAGCCAAGATTTATGGGCAGAGACCCAGTACTTC; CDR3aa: CASSQDLWAETQYF
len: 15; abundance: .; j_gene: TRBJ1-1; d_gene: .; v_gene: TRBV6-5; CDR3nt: TGTGCCAGCAGTTACTCGAAACGGGGCTCCACTGAAGCTTTCTTT; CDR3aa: CASSYSKRGSTEAFF
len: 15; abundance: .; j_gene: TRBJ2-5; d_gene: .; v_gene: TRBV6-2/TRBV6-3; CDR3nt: TGTGCCAGCAGTTACGGCGGGGAGGTTGGGGAGACCCAGTACTTC; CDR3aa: CASSYGGEVGETQYF
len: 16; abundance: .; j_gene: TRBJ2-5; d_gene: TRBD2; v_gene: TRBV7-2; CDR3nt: TGTGCCAGCAGCCATAGGCAAGCGGGAGTAAGAGAGACCCAGTACTTC; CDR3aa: CASSHRQAGVRETQYF
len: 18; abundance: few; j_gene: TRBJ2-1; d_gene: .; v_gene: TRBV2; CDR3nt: TGTGCCAGCAGTGAGAAAAGGCTTAGGACCCCTGAGGCCCATGAGCAGTTCTTC; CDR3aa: CASSEKRLRTPEAHEQFF
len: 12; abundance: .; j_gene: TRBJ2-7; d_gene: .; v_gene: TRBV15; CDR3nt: TGTGCCACCAGCAGAGTAGGGGTCGAGCAGTACTTC; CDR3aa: CATSRVGVEQYF
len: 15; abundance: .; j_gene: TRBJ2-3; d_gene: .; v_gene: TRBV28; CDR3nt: TGTGCCAGCAGTTTATCTGGTATATACACAGATACGCAGTATTTT; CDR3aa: CASSLSGIYTDTQYF
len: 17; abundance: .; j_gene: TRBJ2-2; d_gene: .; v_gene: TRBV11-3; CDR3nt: TGTGCCAGCAGCTTAGATCGCGGCTCACTAATCACCGGGGAGCTGTTTTTT; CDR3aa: CASSLDRGSLITGELFF
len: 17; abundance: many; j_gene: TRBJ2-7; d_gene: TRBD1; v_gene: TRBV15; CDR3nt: TGTGCCACCAGCAGAGATAGAGGGACAGCGTCCGCCTACGAGCAGTACTTC; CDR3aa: CATSRDRGTASAYEQYF
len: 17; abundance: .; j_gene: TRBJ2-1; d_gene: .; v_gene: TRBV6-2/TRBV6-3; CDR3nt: TGTGCCAGCAGTTACCCCCAACAGGGAACGCCCTACAATGAGCAGTTCTTC; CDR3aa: CASSYPQQGTPYNEQFF
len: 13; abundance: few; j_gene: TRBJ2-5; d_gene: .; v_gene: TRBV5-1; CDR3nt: TGCGCCAGCAGCTCGTTGGAGGGGGCGACCCAGTACTTC; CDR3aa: CASSSLEGATQYF
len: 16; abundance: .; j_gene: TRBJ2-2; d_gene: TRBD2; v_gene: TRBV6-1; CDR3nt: TGTGCCAGCACCTTACGTCTCGGGAGGAAAACCGGGGAGCTGTTTTTT; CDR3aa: CASTLRLGRKTGELFF
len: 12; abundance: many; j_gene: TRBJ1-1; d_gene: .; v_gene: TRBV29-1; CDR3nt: TGCAGCGTTGAAAAGGGAAGCACTGAAGCTTTCTTT; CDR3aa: CSVEKGSTEAFF
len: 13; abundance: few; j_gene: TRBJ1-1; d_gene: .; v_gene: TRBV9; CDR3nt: TGTGCCAGCAGCGCCGCAGTTCACACTGAAGCTTTCTTT; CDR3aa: CASSAAVHTEAFF
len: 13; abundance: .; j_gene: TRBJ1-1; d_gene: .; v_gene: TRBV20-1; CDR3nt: TGCAGTGCTAGGTGGGGGAAGAACACTGAAGCTTTCTTT; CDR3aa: CSARWGKNTEAFF
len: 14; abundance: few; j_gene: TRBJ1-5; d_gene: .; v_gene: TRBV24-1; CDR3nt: TGTGCCACCAGTGGGGGAAACAGCAATCAGCCCCAGCATTTT; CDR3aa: CATSGGNSNQPQHF
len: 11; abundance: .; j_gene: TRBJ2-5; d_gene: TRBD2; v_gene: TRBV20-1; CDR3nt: TGCAGTGGGGAGGGCCTAGAGACCCAGTACTTC; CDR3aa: CSGEGLETQYF
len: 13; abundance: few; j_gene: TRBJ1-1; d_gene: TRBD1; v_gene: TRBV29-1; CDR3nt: TGCAGCGTCCTCGAAGGGGGCGGCACTGAAGCTTTCTTT; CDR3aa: CSVLEGGGTEAFF
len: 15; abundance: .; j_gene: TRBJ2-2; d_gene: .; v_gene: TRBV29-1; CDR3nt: TGCAGCGTTCAGAGGGCTAGAGAGAACACCGGGGAGCTGTTTTTT; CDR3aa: CSVQRARENTGELFF
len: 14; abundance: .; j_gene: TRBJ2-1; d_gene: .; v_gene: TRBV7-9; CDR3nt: TGTGCCAGCAGCTTCCGGGAGCTCCCCAATGAGCAGTTCTTC; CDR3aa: CASSFRELPNEQFF
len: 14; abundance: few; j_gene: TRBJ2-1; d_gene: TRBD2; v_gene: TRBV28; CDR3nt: TGTGCCAGCAGTTTAGGACTAGTCGTAAATGAGCAGTTCTTC; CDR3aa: CASSLGLVVNEQFF
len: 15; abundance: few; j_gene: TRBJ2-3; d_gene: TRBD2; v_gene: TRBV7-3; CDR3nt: TGTGCCAGCAGCTCCCGAGGACTAGCGACAGATACGCAGTATTTT; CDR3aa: CASSSRGLATDTQYF
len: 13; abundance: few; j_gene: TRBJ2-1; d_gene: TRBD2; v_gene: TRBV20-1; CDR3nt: TGCAGTGCTCCCCTAGCGGGTAACAATGAGCAGTTCTTC; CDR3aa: CSAPLAGNNEQFF
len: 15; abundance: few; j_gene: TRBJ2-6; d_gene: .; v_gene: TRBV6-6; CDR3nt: TGTGCCAGCAGTTTACAGCTCTCTGGGGCCAACGTCCTGACTTTC; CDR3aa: CASSLQLSGANVLTF
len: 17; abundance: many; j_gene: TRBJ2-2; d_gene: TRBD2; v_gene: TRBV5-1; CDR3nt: TGCGCCAGCAGCTTGACTTCTAGCGGGAGTTCCCCCGGGGAGCTGTTTTTT; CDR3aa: CASSLTSSGSSPGELFF
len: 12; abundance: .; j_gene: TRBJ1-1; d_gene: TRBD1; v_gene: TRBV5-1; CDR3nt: TGCGCCAGCAGCCCAGGGGGGGCTGAAGCTTTCTTT; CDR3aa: CASSPGGAEAFF
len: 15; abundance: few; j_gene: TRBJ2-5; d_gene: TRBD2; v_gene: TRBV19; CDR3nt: TGTGCCAGTAGTACCATCCACGGGGGGCAAGAGACCCAGTACTTC; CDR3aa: CASSTIHGGQETQYF
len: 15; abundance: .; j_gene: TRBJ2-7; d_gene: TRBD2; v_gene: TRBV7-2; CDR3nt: TGTGCCAGCAGCTTATTCAGCGGGAGGACCTACGAGCAGTACTTC; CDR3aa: CASSLFSGRTYEQYF
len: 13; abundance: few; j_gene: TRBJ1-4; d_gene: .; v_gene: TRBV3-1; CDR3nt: TGTGCCAGCAGCCTCAGTACAGGGGAAAAACTGTTTTTT; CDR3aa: CASSLSTGEKLFF
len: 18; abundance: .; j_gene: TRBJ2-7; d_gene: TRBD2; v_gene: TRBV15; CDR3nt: TGTGCCACCAGCAGGGACTACAGGGCCGGGACTAGAATAAACGAGCAGTACTTC; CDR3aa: CATSRDYRAGTRINEQYF
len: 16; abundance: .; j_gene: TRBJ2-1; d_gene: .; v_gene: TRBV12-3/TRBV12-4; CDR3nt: TGTGCCAGCAGTTTTAGGGGTAATAGGGTTTACAATGAGCAGTTCTTC; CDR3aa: CASSFRGNRVYNEQFF
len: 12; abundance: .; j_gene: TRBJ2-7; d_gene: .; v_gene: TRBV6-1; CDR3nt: TGTGCCAGCAGTGAGGTGGGCAATTTGGGGTACTTC; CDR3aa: CASSEVGNLGYF
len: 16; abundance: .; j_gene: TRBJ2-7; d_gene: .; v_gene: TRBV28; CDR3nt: TGTGCCAGCAGTAGCCCGGGGGCGGGGAGCTCCTACGAGCAGTACTTC; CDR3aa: CASSSPGAGSSYEQYF
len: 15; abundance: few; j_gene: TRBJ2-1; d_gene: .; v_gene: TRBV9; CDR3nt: TGTGCCAGCAACGAGGTAGGGGGAGTCTTCGATGAGCAGTTCTTC; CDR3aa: CASNEVGGVFDEQFF
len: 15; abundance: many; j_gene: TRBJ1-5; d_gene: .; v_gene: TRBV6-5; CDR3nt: TGTGCCAGCACACCGGGCAAACTAGTGAGTCAGCCCCAGCATTTT; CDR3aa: CASTPGKLVSQPQHF
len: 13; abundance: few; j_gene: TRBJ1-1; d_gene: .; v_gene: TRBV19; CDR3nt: TGTGCCAGTAAAAAGGCAGGGGAGACTGAAGCTTTCTTT; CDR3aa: CASKKAGETEAFF
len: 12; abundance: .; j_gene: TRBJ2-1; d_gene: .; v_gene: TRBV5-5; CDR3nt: TGCGCCAGCAGCCGGTCCTACAATGAGCAGTTCTTC; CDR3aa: CASSRSYNEQFF
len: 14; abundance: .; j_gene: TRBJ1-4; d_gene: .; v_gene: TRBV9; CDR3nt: TGTGCCAGCAGCGTAGTAGGAGAGAATGAAAAACTGTTTTTT; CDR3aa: CASSVVGENEKLFF
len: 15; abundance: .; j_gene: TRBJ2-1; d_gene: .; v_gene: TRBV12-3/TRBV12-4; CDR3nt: TGTGCCAGCAGGAATAGGGCCGGCCGAACGGGGGAGCAGTTCTTC; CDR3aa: CASRNRAGRTGEQFF
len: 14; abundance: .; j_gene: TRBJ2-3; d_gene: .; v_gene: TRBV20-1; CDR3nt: TGCAGTGCTCCCTGGCGGATGGGCACAGATACGCAGTATTTT; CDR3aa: CSAPWRMGTDTQYF
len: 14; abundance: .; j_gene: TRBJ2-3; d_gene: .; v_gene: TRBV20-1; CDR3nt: TGCAGTGCAGAGGCTCCGGGGTCCGGGGATACGCAGTATTTT; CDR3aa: CSAEAPGSGDTQYF
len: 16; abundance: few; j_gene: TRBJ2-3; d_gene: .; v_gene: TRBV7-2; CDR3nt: TGTGCCAGCAGCTTAGAATGGGGCGGAGGAACAGATACGCAGTATTTT; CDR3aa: CASSLEWGGGTDTQYF
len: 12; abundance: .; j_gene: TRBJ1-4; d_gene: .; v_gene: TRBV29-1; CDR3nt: TGCAGCGTTCGGGGGGCTGACGAAAAACTGTTTTTT; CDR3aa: CSVRGADEKLFF
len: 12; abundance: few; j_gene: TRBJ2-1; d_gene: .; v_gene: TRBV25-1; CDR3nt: TGTGCCAGCAATGAGGGGTACAATGAGCAGTTCTTC; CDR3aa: CASNEGYNEQFF
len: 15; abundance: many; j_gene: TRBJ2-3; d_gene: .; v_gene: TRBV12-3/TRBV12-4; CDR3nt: TGTGCCAGCACTGAACGGGGGACTTCGCATGATACGCAGTATTTT; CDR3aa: CASTERGTSHDTQYF